This T cell receptor beta chain was identified in a study of T cells expressing NK-cell markers. Study summary: The authors sequenced eight donors, of whom seven were HCMV-seropositive and one was seronegative.

TCRdb processed the 5' RACE reads again and assigns one entry to each CDR3 protein, with no DNA. Recorded for this sample: some 340,000 distinct CDR3 sequences. Germline loops: CDR1 ENHRY, CDR2 SYGVKD. This CDR3 has 14 residues. The source of this sequence is a man between 18 and 69 years old in good health. The sample taken for sequencing was blood T cells: a sorted CD56 or NKG2C T cell subset, CD4+ or CD8+ T cells, or bulk PBMC T cells (not recorded which). The V and J genes are TRBV10-3 and TRBJ1-2; TCRdb reports TRBD1, a call that lacks DNA to check it against. The CDR3 is CAIRSGQDNYGYTF.